This entry describes one TCR beta chain. The record originates from a study of blood T cell repertoires in COVID-19. Method: immunoSEQ multiplex PCR; TCRdb's copy keeps in-frame clones and lacks some. The table has around 100,000 clones, approximately 89% seen once. Germline loops: CDR1 LGHDT, CDR2 YNNKEL (reference sequence). Losses at the gene ends were 0 bases for V and 0 bases for J; bases not matched to a gene: 3. CDR3 size: 16 residues. The chain combines TRBV3-1 (or the pseudogene TRBV3-2) with TRBJ1-1; 8 bases fit TRBD1. The sequenced material came from peripheral blood. The receptor's source is a man in his 60s with acute or convalescent COVID-19. CDR3 residues: CASSQDGQGLNTEAFF. The CDR3 region has the DNA TGTGCCAGCAGCCAAGACGGACAGGGATTGAACACTGAAGCTTTCTTT.